The clone carrying this T cell receptor (beta chain) was seen only a few times. The antigen remains unidentified. These data are taken from a study of long-term antiretroviral therapy in people with HIV. Overall study context: The earliest samples came from an era when ART typically awaited falling CD4 counts. Findings and caveats of the study: Every time point showed a repertoire led by clones expanded before ART.

All donors provided no fewer than one pre-ART and no fewer than two post-ART PBMC samples. Samples held roughly 0.95-10 million cryopreserved PBMC before DNA extraction. Running of the v3.0 immunoSEQ assay took place at survey level. The assay was immunoSEQ multiplex PCR, and TCRdb's table has in-frame clones only and misses some. Of approximately 15,000 clones listed, 70% to 85% are singletons. The J segment lost 0 bases and the V segment lost 3 bases, leaving 2 bases of the junction unmatched. Germline values: CDR1 SGHDN, CDR2 FVKESK. The length of the CDR3 is 15 residues. The input for sequencing was unsorted PBMCs, taken 1.5 years before starting antiretroviral therapy. This receptor was obtained from a woman aged 45-65 years with HIV. The V call is TRBV14, the J call TRBJ1-5, with TRBD1 matching 7 bases. In DNA form, the CDR3 reads TGTGCCAGCAGCCAGACAGGGAATAGCAATCAGCCCCAGCATTTT. Protein sequence: CASSQTGNSNQPQHF.